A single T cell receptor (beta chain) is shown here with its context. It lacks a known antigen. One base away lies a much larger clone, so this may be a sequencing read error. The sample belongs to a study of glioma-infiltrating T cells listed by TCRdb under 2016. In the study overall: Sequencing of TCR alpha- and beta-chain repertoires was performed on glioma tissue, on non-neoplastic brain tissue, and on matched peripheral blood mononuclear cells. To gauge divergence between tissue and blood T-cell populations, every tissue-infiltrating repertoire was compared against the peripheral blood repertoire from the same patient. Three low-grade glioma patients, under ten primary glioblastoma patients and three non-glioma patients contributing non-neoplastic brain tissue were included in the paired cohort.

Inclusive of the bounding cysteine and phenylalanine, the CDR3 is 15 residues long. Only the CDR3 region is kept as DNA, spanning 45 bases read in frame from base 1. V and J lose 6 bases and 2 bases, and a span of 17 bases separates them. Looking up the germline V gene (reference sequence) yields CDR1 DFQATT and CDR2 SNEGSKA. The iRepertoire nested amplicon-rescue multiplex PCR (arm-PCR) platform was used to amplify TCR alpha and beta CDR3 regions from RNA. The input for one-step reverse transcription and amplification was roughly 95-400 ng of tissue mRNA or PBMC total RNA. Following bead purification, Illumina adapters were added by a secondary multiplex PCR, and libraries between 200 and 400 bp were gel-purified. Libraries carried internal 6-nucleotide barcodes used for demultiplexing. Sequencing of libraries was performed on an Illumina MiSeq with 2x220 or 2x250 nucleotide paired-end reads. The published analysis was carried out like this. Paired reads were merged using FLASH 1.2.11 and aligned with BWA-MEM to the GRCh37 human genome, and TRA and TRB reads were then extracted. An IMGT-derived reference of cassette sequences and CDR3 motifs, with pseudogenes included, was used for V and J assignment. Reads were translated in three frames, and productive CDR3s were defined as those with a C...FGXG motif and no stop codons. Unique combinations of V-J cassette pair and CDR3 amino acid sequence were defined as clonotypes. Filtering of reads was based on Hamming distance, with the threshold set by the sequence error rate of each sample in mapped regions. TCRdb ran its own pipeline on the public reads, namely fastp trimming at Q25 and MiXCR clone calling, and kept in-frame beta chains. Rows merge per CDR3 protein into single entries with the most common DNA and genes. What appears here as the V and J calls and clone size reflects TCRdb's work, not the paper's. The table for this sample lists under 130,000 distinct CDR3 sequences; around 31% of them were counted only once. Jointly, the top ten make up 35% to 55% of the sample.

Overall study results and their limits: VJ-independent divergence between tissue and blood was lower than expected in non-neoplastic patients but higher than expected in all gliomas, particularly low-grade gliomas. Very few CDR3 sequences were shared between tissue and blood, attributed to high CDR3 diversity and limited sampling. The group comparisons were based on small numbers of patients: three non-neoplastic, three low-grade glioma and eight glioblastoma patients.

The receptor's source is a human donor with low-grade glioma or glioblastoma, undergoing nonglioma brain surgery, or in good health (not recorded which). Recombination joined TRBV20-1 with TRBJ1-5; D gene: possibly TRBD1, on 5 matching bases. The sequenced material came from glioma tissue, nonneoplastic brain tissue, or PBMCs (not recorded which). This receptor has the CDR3 CSAPDRGVGNQPQHF. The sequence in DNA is TGCAGTGCCCCGGACCGGGGCGTCGGCAATCAGCCCCAGCATTTT.